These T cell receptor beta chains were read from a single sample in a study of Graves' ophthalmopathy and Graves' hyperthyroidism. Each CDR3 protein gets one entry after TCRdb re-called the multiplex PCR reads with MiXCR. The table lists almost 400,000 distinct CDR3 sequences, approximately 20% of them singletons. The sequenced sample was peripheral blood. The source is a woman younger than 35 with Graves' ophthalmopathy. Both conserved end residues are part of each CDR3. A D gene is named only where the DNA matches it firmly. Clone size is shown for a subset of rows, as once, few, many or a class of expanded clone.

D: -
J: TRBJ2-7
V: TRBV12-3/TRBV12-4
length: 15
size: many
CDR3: CASSEQMIRRYEQYF
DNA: TGTGCCAGCAGCGAGCAGATGATTCGCCGATACGAGCAGTACTTC

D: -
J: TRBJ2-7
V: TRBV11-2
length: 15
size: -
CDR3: CASRIRRGNTYEQYF
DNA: TGTGCCAGCAGAATTCGACGCGGAAATACCTACGAGCAGTACTTC

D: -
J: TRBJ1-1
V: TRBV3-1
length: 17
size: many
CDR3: CASSQGVPGRLNPEAFF
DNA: TGTGCCAGCAGCCAAGGTGTGCCAGGGCGTCTTAATCCTGAAGCTTTCTTT

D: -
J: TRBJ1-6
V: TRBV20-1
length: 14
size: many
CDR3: CSAREHGDNSPLHF
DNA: TGCAGTGCTAGAGAACACGGAGATAATTCACCCCTCCACTTT

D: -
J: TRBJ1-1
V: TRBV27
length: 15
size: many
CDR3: CASSLSRGRGTEAFF
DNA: TGTGCCAGCAGTTTATCGAGGGGTAGGGGCACTGAAGCTTTCTTT

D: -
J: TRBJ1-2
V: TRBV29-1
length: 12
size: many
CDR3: CSVAESNYGYTF
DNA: TGCAGCGTTGCAGAGTCAAACTATGGCTACACCTTC

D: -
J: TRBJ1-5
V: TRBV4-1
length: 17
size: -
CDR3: CASSQAPGSYSNQPQHF
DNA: TGCGCCAGCAGCCAAGCCCCCGGGTCTTATAGCAATCAGCCCCAGCATTTT

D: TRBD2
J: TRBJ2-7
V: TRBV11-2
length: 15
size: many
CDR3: CASRSGLANPYEQYF
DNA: TGTGCCAGCAGATCGGGACTAGCGAATCCTTACGAGCAGTACTTC

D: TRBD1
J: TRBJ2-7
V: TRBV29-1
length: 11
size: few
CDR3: CSAPQGDEQYF
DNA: TGCAGCGCCCCACAGGGGGACGAGCAGTACTTC

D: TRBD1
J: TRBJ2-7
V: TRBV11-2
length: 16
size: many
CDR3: CASSRRPGQGAYEQYF
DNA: TGTGCCAGCAGTCGCCGTCCGGGACAGGGGGCTTACGAGCAGTACTTC

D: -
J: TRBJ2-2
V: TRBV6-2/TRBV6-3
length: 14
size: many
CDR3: CASNLMVLSGELFF
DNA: TGTGCCAGCAACTTAATGGTCTTATCCGGGGAGCTGTTTTTT

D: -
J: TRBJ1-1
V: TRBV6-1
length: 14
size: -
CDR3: CASSTGTINTEAFF
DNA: TGTGCCAGCAGTACCGGGACAATTAACACTGAAGCTTTCTTT

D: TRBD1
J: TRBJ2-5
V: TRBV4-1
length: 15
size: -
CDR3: CASSQEGTDQETQYF
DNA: TGCGCCAGCAGCCAAGAGGGGACAGACCAAGAGACCCAGTACTTC

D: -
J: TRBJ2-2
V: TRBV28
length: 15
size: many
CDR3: CASSFGGVGTGELFF
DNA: TGTGCCAGCAGTTTTGGGGGAGTTGGCACCGGGGAGCTGTTTTTT

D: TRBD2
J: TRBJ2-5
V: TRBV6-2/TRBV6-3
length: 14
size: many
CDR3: CASTRTSDQETQYF
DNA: TGTGCCAGCACCCGGACTAGCGATCAAGAGACCCAGTACTTC

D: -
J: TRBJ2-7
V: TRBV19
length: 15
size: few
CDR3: CASSTGGRLVDEQYF
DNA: TGTGCCAGTTCTACCGGGGGCAGGTTGGTGGACGAGCAGTACTTC

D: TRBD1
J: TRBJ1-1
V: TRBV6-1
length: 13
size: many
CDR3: CARRQGMNTEAFF
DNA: TGTGCCAGGAGACAGGGGATGAACACTGAAGCTTTCTTT

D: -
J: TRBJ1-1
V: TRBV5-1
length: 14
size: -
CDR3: CASSAGRQNTEAFF
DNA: TGCGCCAGCAGCGCGGGACGGCAGAACACTGAAGCTTTCTTT

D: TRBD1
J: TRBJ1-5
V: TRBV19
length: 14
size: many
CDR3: CASSVDRGYQPQHF
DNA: TGTGCCAGTAGTGTGGACAGGGGTTATCAGCCCCAGCATTTT

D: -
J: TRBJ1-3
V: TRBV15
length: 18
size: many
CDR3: CATSRALYGGSPGNTIYF
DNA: TGTGCCACCAGCAGAGCCTTATACGGGGGCAGCCCTGGAAACACCATATATTTT

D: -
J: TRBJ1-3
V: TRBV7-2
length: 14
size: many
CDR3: CASSPSFSGNTIYF
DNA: TGTGCCAGCAGTCCCTCTTTCTCTGGAAACACCATATATTTT

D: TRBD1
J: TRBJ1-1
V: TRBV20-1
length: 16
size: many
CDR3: CSARVPTGGKNTEAFF
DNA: TGCAGTGCTAGGGTTCCGACAGGGGGCAAGAACACTGAAGCTTTCTTT

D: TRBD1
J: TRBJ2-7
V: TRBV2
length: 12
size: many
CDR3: CAWWDRDYEQYF
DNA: TGTGCCTGGTGGGACAGAGACTACGAGCAGTACTTC

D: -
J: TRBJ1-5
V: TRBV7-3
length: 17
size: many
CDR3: CASSFIQGGSRNQPQHF
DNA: TGTGCCAGCAGCTTTATTCAGGGTGGTAGTAGGAATCAGCCCCAGCATTTT

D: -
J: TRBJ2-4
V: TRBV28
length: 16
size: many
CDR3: CASTIGQGIAKNIQYF
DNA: TGTGCCAGCACTATAGGTCAGGGTATAGCCAAAAACATTCAGTACTTC

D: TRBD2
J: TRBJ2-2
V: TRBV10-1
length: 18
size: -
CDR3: CASSPHSLAGGPTGELFF
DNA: TGCGCCAGCAGTCCACATAGTTTAGCGGGAGGACCCACCGGGGAGCTGTTTTTT